Included here is one T cell receptor (beta chain) sequence, with context. Its target is unknown. The data were obtained in a study of radiotherapy plus CTLA-4 blockade in lung cancer. Findings and caveats of the study: TCR clones from tumors expanded in blood after radiotherapy plus ipilimumab.

The CDR3 length is 13 residues. Germline V lookup: CDR1 SGHNT, CDR2 YENEEA. V was cut by 2 bases and J by 0 bases, with 4 bases left in between. Profiling relied on immunoSEQ multiplex PCR, and the TCRdb table lists in-frame clones only, not all of them. The table has about 120,000 clones, around 89% seen once. The sample was peripheral blood, taken from a patient treated with radiotherapy plus ipilimumab. The TCR comes from a human donor with non-small cell lung cancer that progressed on radiotherapy plus ipilimumab. The chain combines TRBV11-3 with TRBJ1-1; D call uncertain. The CDR3 sequence is CASSLSMNTEAFF. CDR3 DNA sequence: TGTGCCAGCAGCTTATCGATGAACACTGAAGCTTTCTTT.